A single sample gave rise to the 10 T cell receptor beta chains below, sequenced in a study of naive and memory T cell subsets. Four PCR rounds used nested alpha and beta constant region primers plus the SP2 primer. Each CDR3 protein gets one entry after TCRdb re-called the UMI-ligation and nested PCR reads with MiXCR. Among 35,000 to 40,000 distinct CDR3 sequences listed, about 11% were seen once. Treatment here: skin biopsy from PPD injection site in Mantoux-positive individual. The library had UMIs added by 3' ligation of an oligonucleotide to TCR cDNA. The source was skin, collected from a tuberculin skin test site. These receptors were collected from an adult in good health.

This chain joins TRBV7-3 and TRBJ2-2; D possibly corresponds to TRBD1 (5 bases). The germline V gene has CDR1 SGHTA and CDR2 FQGTGA. The germline V and J ends were trimmed by 0 bases and 6 bases, with 5 bases remaining between them. CDR3 size: 13 residues. CDR3 nucleotide sequence: TGTGCCAGCAGCTTAACAGGGGCCGGGGAGCTGTTTTTT. Residues: CASSLTGAGELFF.

This clonotype has more than one count but fewer than ten. CDR3: CASSRDQGKDEAFF. CDR3 coding DNA: TGCGCCAGCAGCCGGGACCAGGGGAAGGATGAAGCTTTCTTT. This sequence joins TRBV5-1 and TRBJ1-1; a weak D match, TRBD1 (6 bases). This CDR3 has 14 amino acids. CDR1 SGHRS and CDR2 YFSETQ come from the germline V gene. V shed 4 bases and J shed 7 bases, with 17 bases lying between them.

The table lists this clonotype with a few counts. J is TRBJ2-1 and V is TRBV18; 8 bases line up with TRBD1. Germline V CDR1 and CDR2: KGHSH, LQKENI. V gave up 8 bases and J gave up 9 bases; unmatched junction bases: 9. CDR3 length equals 13 residues. In DNA, the CDR3 is TGTGCCAGCCTTCGGACAGGGTACGTTGAGCAGTTCTTC. Amino acids: CASLRTGYVEQFF. The full variable domain, with the rest looked up from reference TRBV18 and TRBJ2-1, is NAGVMQNPRHLVRRRGQEARLRCSPMKGHSHVYWYRQLPEEGLKFMVYLQKENIIDESGMPKERFSAEFPKEGPSILRIQQVVRGDSAAYFCASLRTGYVEQFFGPGTRLTVL.

This clonotype was seen repeatedly, ten times or more. The chain uses TRBV20-1 and TRBJ2-3; no reliable D call. Germline CDR1 reads DFQATT; CDR2 reads SNEGSKA (reference sequence). The CDR3 is made up of 15 amino acids. The V end was cut by 6 bases, the J end by 0 bases, with 16 bases between. CDR3 DNA sequence: TGCAGTGCCATCCACTATACGGGTAGCACAGATACGCAGTATTTT. Its protein is CSAIHYTGSTDTQYF.

The chain has TRBV30 and TRBJ2-1; TRBD1 might be the D (6 bases). Between the trimmed V and J ends, which lost 0 bases and 4 bases, there was a span of 13 bases. The germline gives CDR1 GTSNPN, CDR2 SVGIG (reference sequence). The CDR3 covers 15 residues. For the CDR3, the DNA is TGTGCCTGGAGTGTACCTGGACAGTGTTACAATGAGCAGTTCTTC. Its protein product is CAWSVPGQCYNEQFF.

As concerns this clonotype: A clone one base away is much larger, so this may be a read error. The chain couples TRBV12-3 or TRBV12-4 to TRBJ1-2, with D tentatively TRBD1 (5 bases). V was clipped by 7 bases and J by 2 bases, with 17 bases between them. The CDR3 consists of 15 residues. CDR3 DNA sequence: TGTGCCAGCACCCAAGAGCGGGCAGGGAACTATGGCTACACCTTC. Its protein is CASTQERAGNYGYTF.

The DNA for the CDR3 is TGTGCCAGCAGCTCTCCGGGACTAGCGGGGGGTTACCGCTCCTACAATGAGCAGTTCTTC. Protein sequence: CASSSPGLAGGYRSYNEQFF. J is TRBJ2-1 and V is TRBV11-2; 15 bases line up with TRBD2. Per germline, CDR1 SGHAT and CDR2 FQNNGV. The junction had 10 bases not matched to a gene; V was cut back by 4 bases and J by 0 bases. CDR3 length: 20 amino acids.

By share, this clonotype ranks as medium-sized (0.01 to 0.1%). V gene TRBV2 combines with J gene TRBJ2-2; D may be TRBD1 or TRBD2 (5 bases each). This CDR3 region has 14 residues. The V end lost 5 bases, the J end lost 7 bases, and 14 bases lay between the germline ends. CDR1 is SNHLY and CDR2 is FYNNEI in the germline V gene. CDR3 sequence reads: CASSPGPRSGELFF. The CDR3 DNA reads TGTGCCAGCAGTCCGGGACCCCGAAGCGGGGAGCTGTTTTTT.

In this sample, this clonotype is medium-sized. This chain links TRBV7-8 with TRBJ2-3; no clear D. V was shortened by 1 base and J by 6 bases, with 5 bases between the two germline ends. This CDR3 spans 12 amino acids. Germline V gene data show CDR1 as SGHVS and CDR2 as FQNEAQ. The CDR3 region is CASSLGRDTQYF. CDR3 DNA: TGTGCCAGCAGCTTAGGTCGCGATACGCAGTATTTT.

There are many counts of this clonotype. The chain couples TRBV13 to TRBJ2-7; 8 bases align to TRBD2. Germline CDR1 and CDR2: PRHDT and FYEKMQ (reference sequence). V shed 1 base and J 2 bases; nucleotides not matched to a gene: 4. The CDR3 runs 15 residues. Here the CDR3 DNA reads TGTGCCAGCAGCTTAGTCACTAGCGGTACCTACGAGCAGTACTTC. This codes for CASSLVTSGTYEQYF.